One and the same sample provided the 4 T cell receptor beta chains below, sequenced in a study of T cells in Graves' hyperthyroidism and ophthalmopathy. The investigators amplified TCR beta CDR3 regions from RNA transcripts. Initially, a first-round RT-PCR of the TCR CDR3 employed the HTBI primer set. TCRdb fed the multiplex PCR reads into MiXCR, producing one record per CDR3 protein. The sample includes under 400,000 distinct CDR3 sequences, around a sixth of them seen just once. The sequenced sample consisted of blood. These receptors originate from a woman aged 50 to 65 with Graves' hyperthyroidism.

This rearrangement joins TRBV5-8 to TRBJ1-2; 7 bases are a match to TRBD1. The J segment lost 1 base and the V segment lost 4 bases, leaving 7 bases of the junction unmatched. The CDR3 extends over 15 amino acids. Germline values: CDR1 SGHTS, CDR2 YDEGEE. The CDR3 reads CASSGDRAGNYGYTF. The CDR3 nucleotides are TGTGCCAGCAGCGGTGACAGGGCGGGTAACTATGGCTACACCTTC.

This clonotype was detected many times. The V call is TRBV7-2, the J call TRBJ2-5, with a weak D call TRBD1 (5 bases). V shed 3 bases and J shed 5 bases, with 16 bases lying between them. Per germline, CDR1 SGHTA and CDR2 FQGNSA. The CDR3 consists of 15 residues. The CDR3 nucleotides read TGTGCCAGCAGCTTTCAGAGAAGTAGGGGTGAGACCCAGTACTTC. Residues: CASSFQRSRGETQYF.

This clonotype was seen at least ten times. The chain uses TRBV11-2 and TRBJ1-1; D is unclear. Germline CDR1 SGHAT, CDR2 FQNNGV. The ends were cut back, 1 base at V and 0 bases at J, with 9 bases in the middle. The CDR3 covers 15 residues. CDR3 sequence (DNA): TGTGCCAGCAGCTTAGCTACGGCAATGAACACTGAAGCTTTCTTT. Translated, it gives CASSLATAMNTEAFF.

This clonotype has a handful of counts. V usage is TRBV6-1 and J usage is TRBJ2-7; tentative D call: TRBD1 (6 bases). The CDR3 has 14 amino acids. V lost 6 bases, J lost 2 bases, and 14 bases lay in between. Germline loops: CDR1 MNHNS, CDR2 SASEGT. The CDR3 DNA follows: TGTGCCAGCAGAAAACAGGGATTGGCCTACGAGCAGTACTTC. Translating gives CASRKQGLAYEQYF.